Listed below are T cell receptor beta chains from one sample, sequenced in a study of siplizumab effects on memory and regulatory T cells. TCRdb keeps only in-frame clones here, not all; method: immunoSEQ multiplex PCR. The sample records about 94,000 clones, nearly 95% being singletons. The sequenced sample consisted of non-Treg CD4+ T cells sorted from blood. These TCRs come from a human donor in good health. Each CDR3 is given with its conserved first and last residue. The D gene is left open where the match is weak. Clone size is not always given. Where it is, it says once, few, many or a class for expanded clones.

J gene,V gene,clone size,D gene,CDR3 protein,CDR3 DNA
TRBJ2-6,TRBV27,-,-,CASSLLGAGANVLTF,TGTGCCAGCAGTTTATTAGGGGCTGGGGCCAACGTCCTGACTTTC
TRBJ1-1,TRBV7-3,-,-,CASSLTRLTNTEAFF,TGTGCCAGCAGCTTAACTCGTCTGACGAACACTGAAGCTTTCTTT
TRBJ2-1,TRBV7-3,-,TRBD2,CASSLTSGEQFF,TGTGCCAGCAGTCTTACTAGCGGCGAGCAGTTCTTC
TRBJ2-5,TRBV6-5,-,TRBD2,CASSYGSGTSPQTQYF,TGTGCCAGCAGTTACGGGTCCGGGACTAGCCCACAGACCCAGTACTTC
TRBJ2-7,TRBV25-1,-,TRBD1,CASSGDRVGHLEQYF,TGTGCCAGCAGTGGAGACAGGGTTGGACATCTCGAGCAGTACTTC
TRBJ1-1,TRBV29-1,-,TRBD1,CSVDRGAMNTEAFF,TGCAGCGTAGACAGGGGCGCCATGAACACTGAAGCTTTCTTT
TRBJ1-2,TRBV7-9,-,-,CASSLPSSVYGYTF,TGTGCCAGCAGCCTCCCTTCCTCAGTCTATGGCTACACCTTC
TRBJ1-1,TRBV9,-,-,CASSVFGGNTEAFF,TGTGCCAGCAGCGTATTTGGAGGGAACACTGAAGCTTTCTTT
TRBJ2-5,TRBV6-5,-,-,CASSYPAQETQYF,TGTGCCAGCAGTTACCCCGCGCAAGAGACCCAGTACTTC
TRBJ2-7,TRBV5-1,-,TRBD1,CASSLATGTGGYEQYF,TGCGCCAGCAGCTTGGCCACAGGGACAGGGGGCTACGAGCAGTACTTC
TRBJ2-2,TRBV4-1,-,-,CASSQTTGSNTGELFF,TGCGCCAGCAGCCAAACAACAGGGTCGAACACCGGGGAGCTGTTTTTT
TRBJ1-4,TRBV25-1,-,TRBD1,CASSDPRTGPNEKLFF,TGTGCCAGCAGTGACCCAAGGACAGGTCCTAATGAAAAACTGTTTTTT
TRBJ2-3,TRBV5-1,-,-,CASTTGEGAPADTQYF,TGCGCCAGCACCACCGGGGAGGGGGCACCAGCAGATACGCAGTATTTT
TRBJ1-1,TRBV14,once,-,CASSPTGGGTEAFF,TGTGCCAGCAGCCCCACGGGGGGTGGCACTGAAGCTTTCTTT
TRBJ1-2,TRBV30,-,-,CAWTPKIRLRGYTF,TGTGCCTGGACCCCCAAAATAAGACTGAGGGGCTACACCTTC
TRBJ2-1,TRBV5-5,-,TRBD2,CASSFRLAGGSSYNEQFF,TGTGCCAGCAGCTTCCGACTAGCGGGAGGGAGCTCCTACAATGAGCAGTTCTTC
TRBJ1-5,TRBV5-6,-,-,CASSFTGLGNQPQHF,TGTGCCAGCAGCTTCACAGGGCTTGGCAATCAGCCCCAGCATTTT
TRBJ1-2,TRBV5-1,-,-,CASSTPGGGHYGYTF,TGCGCCAGCAGTACTCCCGGCGGGGGGCACTATGGCTACACCTTC
TRBJ1-1,TRBV20-1,-,-,CSARKNTEAFF,TGCAGTGCTAGGAAAAACACTGAAGCTTTCTTT
TRBJ2-1,TRBV2,-,-,CASSPSYEQFF,TGTGCCAGCAGCCCCAGCTATGAGCAGTTCTTC
TRBJ2-1,TRBV7-7,-,TRBD1,CASSLLTGSEQFF,TGTGCTAGCAGCTTATTGACAGGGAGCGAGCAGTTCTTC
TRBJ1-4,TRBV5-1,once,TRBD1,CASSSTDRAEKLFF,TGCGCCAGCAGCTCGACTGACAGGGCTGAAAAACTGTTTTTT
TRBJ2-7,TRBV7-9,-,-,CASSLSSYEQYF,TGTGCCAGCAGCCTCAGCTCCTACGAGCAGTACTTC
TRBJ1-2,TRBV9,-,-,CASSGTVREPYYGYTF,TGTGCCAGCAGCGGGACAGTCAGGGAGCCATACTATGGCTACACCTTC
TRBJ1-6,TRBV10-2,-,-,CASSDRTFSLSYNSPLHF,TGCGCCAGCAGTGATAGGACCTTCAGCCTCTCCTATAATTCACCCCTCCACTTT
TRBJ2-3,TRBV5-6,few,-,CASSPLGTNTDTQYF,TGTGCCAGCAGCCCCCTGGGGACAAACACAGATACGCAGTATTTT
TRBJ1-1,TRBV4-1,few,-,CASSWPNTEAFF,TGCGCCAGCAGCTGGCCGAACACTGAAGCTTTCTTT
TRBJ2-7,TRBV7-8,-,TRBD2,CASSLTSGSSEQYF,TGTGCCAGCAGCTTGACTAGCGGGAGTAGCGAGCAGTACTTC
TRBJ2-7,TRBV5-5,-,-,CASSLLGSYEQYF,TGTGCCAGCAGCTTGCTGGGCTCCTACGAGCAGTACTTC
TRBJ2-1,TRBV4-3,-,-,CASSQARVNEQFF,TGCGCCAGCAGCCAAGCGAGGGTTAATGAGCAGTTCTTC
TRBJ2-7,TRBV6-5,-,TRBD2,CASSPTSGPFYEQYF,TGTGCCAGCAGTCCAACTAGCGGGCCTTTCTACGAGCAGTACTTC
TRBJ1-2,TRBV14,-,-,CASSHPGVDYGYTF,TGTGCCAGCAGCCATCCCGGGGTTGACTATGGCTACACCTTC
TRBJ1-1,TRBV11-2,-,-,CASSLPGTANTEAFF,TGTGCCAGCAGCTTACCCGGGACGGCGAACACTGAAGCTTTCTTT
TRBJ2-1,TRBV6-1,-,-,CASSEHNEQFF,TGTGCCAGCAGTGAACACAATGAGCAGTTCTTC
TRBJ1-5,TRBV7-9,-,-,CASSTRGGNQPQHF,TGTGCCAGCAGTACCCGAGGGGGGAATCAGCCCCAGCATTTT
TRBJ1-6,TRBV4-1,-,TRBD1,CASSSPGQGDNSPLHF,TGCGCCAGCAGCTCTCCTGGACAGGGCGATAATTCACCCCTCCACTTT
TRBJ2-7,TRBV5-4,-,TRBD2,CASSSGLARHYEQYF,TGTGCCAGCAGCTCTGGACTAGCGCGGCACTACGAGCAGTACTTC
TRBJ1-2,TRBV7-9,-,TRBD1,CASSVGTGAYGYTF,TGTGCCAGCAGCGTCGGGACAGGGGCCTATGGCTACACCTTC
TRBJ2-1,TRBV4-1,-,-,CASSQNIAKYNEQFF,TGCGCCAGCAGCCAGAATATAGCGAAATACAATGAGCAGTTCTTC
TRBJ2-7,TRBV2,-,-,CASSQTVSNHEQYF,TGTGCCAGCAGTCAGACAGTGTCTAACCACGAGCAGTACTTC
TRBJ2-1,TRBV11-1,-,-,CASSLEGDGGFF,TGTGCCAGCAGCTTAGAAGGGGACGGTGGGTTCTTC
TRBJ1-1,TRBV5-6,-,TRBD1,CASSIMGQAATEAFF,TGTGCCAGCAGCATTATGGGACAGGCAGCTACTGAAGCTTTCTTT
TRBJ2-1,TRBV6-6,-,TRBD1,CASTPIPGQGANEQFF,TGTGCCAGCACCCCTATCCCAGGACAGGGGGCCAATGAGCAGTTCTTC
TRBJ2-3,TRBV12-2,-,-,CASRAGPFLPDTQYF,TGTGCAAGTCGCGCGGGACCCTTTCTCCCAGATACGCAGTATTTT
TRBJ1-1,TRBV19,-,-,CASSTPRGRDLAGAFF,TGTGCCAGTAGTACCCCACGGGGGCGGGATCTGGCCGGAGCTTTCTTT
TRBJ2-1,TRBV20-1,once,TRBD2,CSAPSGRGRFF,TGCAGTGCTCCTAGCGGGAGGGGACGGTTCTTC
TRBJ2-7,TRBV6-1,-,TRBD1,CASRRDRAAYEQYF,TGTGCCAGCAGGAGGGACAGGGCAGCCTACGAGCAGTACTTC
TRBJ1-4,TRBV29-1,few,TRBD1,CSVAGTGDEKLFF,TGCAGCGTTGCCGGGACAGGAGATGAAAAACTGTTTTTT
TRBJ1-1,TRBV7-9,once,-,CASSLVRGGNTEAFF,TGTGCCAGCAGCTTAGTAAGGGGAGGGAACACTGAAGCTTTCTTT
TRBJ1-2,TRBV7-2,-,-,CASSLNRIGYTF,TGTGCCAGCAGCTTAAACAGGATTGGCTACACCTTC
TRBJ1-5,TRBV5-6,-,-,CASSPAPGVDQPQHF,TGTGCCAGCAGCCCCGCTCCGGGAGTGGATCAGCCCCAGCATTTT
TRBJ1-2,TRBV9,-,TRBD1,CASSLGQNYGYTF,TGTGCCAGCAGCTTGGGACAGAACTATGGCTACACCTTC
TRBJ1-2,TRBV6-5,once,-,CASSSPDTAGYTF,TGTGCCAGCAGTTCCCCCGATACGGCGGGCTACACCTTC
TRBJ2-3,TRBV6-5,-,-,CASSYPGTDTQYF,TGTGCCAGCAGTTATCCTGGCACAGATACGCAGTATTTT
TRBJ2-1,TRBV6-1,-,TRBD1,CASSGDRFYNEQFF,TGTGCCAGCAGCGGGGACAGGTTCTACAATGAGCAGTTCTTC